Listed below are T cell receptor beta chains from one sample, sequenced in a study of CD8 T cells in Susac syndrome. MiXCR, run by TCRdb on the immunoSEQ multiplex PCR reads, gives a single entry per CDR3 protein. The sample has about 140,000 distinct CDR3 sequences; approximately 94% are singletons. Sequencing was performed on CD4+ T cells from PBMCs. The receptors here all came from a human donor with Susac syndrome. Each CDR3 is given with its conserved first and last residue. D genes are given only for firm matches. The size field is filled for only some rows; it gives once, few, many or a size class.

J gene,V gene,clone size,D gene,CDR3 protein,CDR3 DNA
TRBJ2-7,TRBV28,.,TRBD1,CASSRTGSFEQYF,TGTGCCAGCAGTAGGACAGGGAGCTTCGAGCAGTACTTC
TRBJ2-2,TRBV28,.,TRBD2,CASRRASGISWELFF,TGTGCCAGCAGGAGGGCTAGCGGAATATCCTGGGAGCTGTTTTTT
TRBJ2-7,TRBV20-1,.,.,CSARDTRDYYEQYF,TGCAGTGCTAGAGATACTAGAGACTACTACGAGCAGTACTTC
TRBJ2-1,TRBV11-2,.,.,CASSFRTNNEQFF,TGTGCCAGCAGCTTTCGGACTAACAATGAGCAGTTCTTC
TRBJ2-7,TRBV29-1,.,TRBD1,CSVGGSGQGAYEQYF,TGCAGCGTTGGCGGTTCGGGACAGGGGGCTTACGAGCAGTACTTC
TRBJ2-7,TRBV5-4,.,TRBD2,CASSYDLLAGAYEQYF,TGTGCCAGCAGCTATGACCTTCTAGCGGGAGCTTACGAGCAGTACTTC
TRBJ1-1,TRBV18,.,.,CASSPALNTEAFF,TGTGCCAGCTCACCCGCCTTGAACACTGAAGCTTTCTTT
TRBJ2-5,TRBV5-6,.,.,CASSRDTLETQYF,TGTGCCAGCAGCCGGGACACCTTAGAGACCCAGTACTTC
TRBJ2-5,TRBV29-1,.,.,CSAGGPAEETQYF,TGCAGCGCCGGGGGCCCAGCGGAAGAGACCCAGTACTTC
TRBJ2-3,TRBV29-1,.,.,CSVEAATDTQYF,TGCAGCGTTGAGGCTGCAACAGATACGCAGTATTTT
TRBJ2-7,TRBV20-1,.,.,CSAAATKGRSYEQYF,TGCAGTGCTGCCGCTACGAAGGGACGGAGCTACGAGCAGTACTTC
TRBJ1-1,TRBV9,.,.,CASSPRTQANTEAFF,TGTGCCAGCAGCCCCCGAACACAGGCGAACACTGAAGCTTTCTTT
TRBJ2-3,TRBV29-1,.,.,CSVLGSNTDTQYF,TGCAGCGTTTTAGGTAGCAACACAGATACGCAGTATTTT
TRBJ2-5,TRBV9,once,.,CASSVGWGVGGQETQYF,TGTGCCAGCAGCGTAGGTTGGGGTGTGGGGGGCCAAGAGACCCAGTACTTC
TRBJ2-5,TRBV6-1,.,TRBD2,CASRQRRGGPSRETQYF,TGTGCCAGCAGGCAACGGCGGGGGGGCCCAAGTCGGGAGACCCAGTACTTC
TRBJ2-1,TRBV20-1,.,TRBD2,CSARATSGLNEQFF,TGCAGTGCTAGAGCTACTAGCGGGCTCAATGAGCAGTTCTTC
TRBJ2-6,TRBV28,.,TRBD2,CATCGLAGISGANVLTF,TGTGCCACCTGCGGGCTAGCGGGTATCTCTGGGGCCAACGTCCTGACTTTC
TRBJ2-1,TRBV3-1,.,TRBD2,CASSPSGTADNEQFF,TGTGCCAGCAGCCCTAGCGGGACCGCCGACAATGAGCAGTTCTTC
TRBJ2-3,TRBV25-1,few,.,CASSRGDTQYF,TGTGCCAGCAGTCGGGGGGATACGCAGTATTTT
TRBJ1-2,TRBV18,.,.,CASSPPGSHGYTF,TGTGCCAGCTCACCACCGGGGTCACATGGCTACACCTTC
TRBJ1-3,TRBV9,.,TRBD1,CASSGQGSGNTIYF,TGTGCCAGCAGCGGACAGGGCTCTGGAAACACCATATATTTT
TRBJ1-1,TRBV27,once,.,CASRPRTHRTTEAFF,TGTGCCAGCAGACCCCGGACTCATAGGACCACTGAAGCTTTCTTT
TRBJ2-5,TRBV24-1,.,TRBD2,CATSEPTSGGGETQYF,TGTGCCACCAGTGAGCCGACTAGCGGAGGGGGAGAGACCCAGTACTTC
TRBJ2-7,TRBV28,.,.,CASSLVGTGEQYF,TGTGCCAGCAGTTTGGTAGGGACGGGGGAGCAGTACTTC
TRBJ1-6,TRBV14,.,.,CASSLPGGRNSPLHF,TGTGCCAGCAGCCTTCCAGGAGGTAGAAACTCACCCCTCCACTTT
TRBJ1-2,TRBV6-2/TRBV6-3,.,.,CASSRVNWNYGYTF,TGTGCCAGTTCGAGGGTTAATTGGAACTATGGCTACACCTTC
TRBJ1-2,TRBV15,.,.,CATSRDGSEGYTF,TGTGCCACCAGCAGAGATGGGTCGGAGGGCTACACCTTC
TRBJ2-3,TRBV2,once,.,CASSRGTSTDTQYF,TGTGCCAGCTCCCGGGGGACTAGCACAGATACGCAGTATTTT
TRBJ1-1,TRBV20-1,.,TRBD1,CSAETGAPRTEAFF,TGCAGTGCGGAAACAGGGGCGCCGCGGACTGAAGCTTTCTTT
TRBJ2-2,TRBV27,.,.,CASTHYEGRSGELFF,TGTGCCAGCACACACTATGAGGGGCGTTCCGGGGAGCTGTTTTTT
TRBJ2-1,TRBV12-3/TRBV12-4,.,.,CASSLGSVSF,TGTGCCAGCAGTTTAGGTAGCGTATCCTTC
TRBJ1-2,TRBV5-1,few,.,CASSLTGSGYTF,TGCGCCAGCAGCTTGACAGGGAGTGGCTACACCTTC
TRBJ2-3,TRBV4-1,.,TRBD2,CASSHRKGLATDTQYF,TGCGCCAGCAGCCATCGTAAGGGACTAGCGACAGATACGCAGTATTTT
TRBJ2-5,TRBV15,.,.,CATTTDNQETQYF,TGTGCCACCACTACGGACAACCAAGAGACCCAGTACTTC
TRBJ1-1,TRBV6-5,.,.,CASSYSGWRGPFMNTEAFF,TGTGCCAGCAGTTACTCCGGGTGGCGGGGGCCGTTTATGAACACTGAAGCTTTCTTT
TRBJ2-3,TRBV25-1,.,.,CASRSSTDTQYF,TGTGCCAGCAGGAGCAGCACAGATACGCAGTATTTT
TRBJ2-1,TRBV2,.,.,CASRQFGGQFF,TGTGCCAGCCGACAGTTCGGGGGGCAGTTCTTC
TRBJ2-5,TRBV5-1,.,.,CASSLGTIQETQYF,TGCGCCAGCAGCTTGGGGACAATTCAAGAGACCCAGTACTTC
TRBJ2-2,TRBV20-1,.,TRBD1,CSARHPGQGSTGELFF,TGCAGTGCTAGACATCCGGGACAGGGCAGCACCGGGGAGCTGTTTTTT
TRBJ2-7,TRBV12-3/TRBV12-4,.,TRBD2,CASSAGRDEQYF,TGTGCCAGCAGCGCCGGGAGGGACGAGCAGTACTTC
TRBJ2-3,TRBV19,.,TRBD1,CASWTGDGTDTQYF,TGTGCCAGTTGGACAGGGGACGGCACAGATACGCAGTATTTT
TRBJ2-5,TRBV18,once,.,CASSPEQGVGETQYF,TGTGCCAGCTCACCAGAACAGGGAGTAGGGGAGACCCAGTACTTC
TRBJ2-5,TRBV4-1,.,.,CASSHFTPGTNQETQYF,TGCGCCAGCAGCCACTTCACTCCTGGGACCAACCAAGAGACCCAGTACTTC
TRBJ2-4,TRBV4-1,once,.,CASSHGDWRGGFRNIQYF,TGCGCCAGCAGCCACGGCGACTGGAGGGGGGGCTTTAGAAACATTCAGTACTTC
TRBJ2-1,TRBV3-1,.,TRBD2,CASRVLAGEGEQFF,TGTGCCAGCAGAGTTCTCGCGGGAGAAGGTGAGCAGTTCTTC
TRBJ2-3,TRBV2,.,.,CASSRAEPSSTDTQYF,TGTGCCAGCAGTAGGGCGGAACCGTCAAGCACAGATACGCAGTATTTT
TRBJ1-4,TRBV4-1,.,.,CASSQVPGEEKLFF,TGCGCCAGCAGCCAAGTACCCGGGGAAGAAAAACTGTTTTTT
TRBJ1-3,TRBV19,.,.,CASARSLSGNTIYF,TGTGCCAGTGCGCGGTCTCTTTCTGGAAACACCATATATTTT
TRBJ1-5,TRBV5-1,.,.,CASSLAASNQPQLF,TGCGCCAGCAGCTTGGCGGCCAGCAATCAGCCCCAGCTTTTT
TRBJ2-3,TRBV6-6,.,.,CAGGEGTDTQYF,TGTGCCGGAGGTGAGGGAACAGATACGCAGTATTTT
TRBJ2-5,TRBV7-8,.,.,CASSLTTGSGTQYF,TGTGCCAGCAGCTTGACTACAGGTTCAGGCACCCAGTACTTC
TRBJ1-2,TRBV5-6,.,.,CASSFERLRGYGYTF,TGTGCCAGCAGCTTCGAACGACTCAGGGGCTATGGCTACACCTTC
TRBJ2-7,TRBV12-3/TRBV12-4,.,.,CASSQFEGRSYEQYF,TGTGCCAGCAGCCAATTCGAGGGTCGCTCCTACGAGCAGTACTTC
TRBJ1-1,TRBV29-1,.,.,CSVIMTPGTEAFF,TGCAGCGTTATCATGACCCCGGGCACTGAAGCTTTCTTT